This T cell receptor (beta chain) was obtained from a study of memory CD4+ T cells and cytomegalovirus serostatus. Study details: Donors were healthy Belgian adults, fewer than ten CMV seropositive and approximately 23 seronegative.

Single viable CD3+CD4+CD8-CD45RO+ cells were sorted as the memory CD4+ T cells. Method: immunoSEQ multiplex PCR; TCRdb's copy keeps in-frame clones and lacks some. The sample has around 49,000 clones; roughly 78% are singletons. CDR3 length: 13 amino acids. Germline V gives CDR1 MNHEY, CDR2 SMNVEV (reference sequence). V was cut by 0 bases and J by 6 bases, with 6 bases left in between. The sample consisted of memory CD4+ T cells from blood. This chain connects TRBV27 to TRBJ1-5; D unresolved. This TCR was sampled from an adult in good health and CMV-seronegative. The CDR3 nucleotides read TGTGCCAGCAGTTTATCGGCCCGTCAGCCCCAGCATTTT. It yields the protein CASSLSARQPQHF.